This record concerns one TCR beta chain sequence. Its antigen is unidentified. These data come from a study of graft-versus-host responses after intestinal transplantation. CDR3 length: 15 residues. Trimming removed 0 bases from V and 2 bases from J, with 10 bases in between. The germline V gene has CDR1 MGHRA and CDR2 YSYEKL. TCRdb's table, derived via immunoSEQ multiplex PCR, lists solely in-frame clones and lacks some. The table includes tens of thousands of clones, around 86% detected once. This chain links TRBV4-1 with TRBJ1-1, with D uncertain. This specimen was unstimulated CD8+ T cells sorted from spleen or lymph node cells, taken before transplant. This receptor was taken from a human donor who was the organ donor for an intestinal transplant. CDR3 nucleotides: TGCGCCAGCAGCCAAGATAGAGCAGGTAACACTGAAGCTTTCTTT. Amino acid sequence: CASSQDRAGNTEAFF.